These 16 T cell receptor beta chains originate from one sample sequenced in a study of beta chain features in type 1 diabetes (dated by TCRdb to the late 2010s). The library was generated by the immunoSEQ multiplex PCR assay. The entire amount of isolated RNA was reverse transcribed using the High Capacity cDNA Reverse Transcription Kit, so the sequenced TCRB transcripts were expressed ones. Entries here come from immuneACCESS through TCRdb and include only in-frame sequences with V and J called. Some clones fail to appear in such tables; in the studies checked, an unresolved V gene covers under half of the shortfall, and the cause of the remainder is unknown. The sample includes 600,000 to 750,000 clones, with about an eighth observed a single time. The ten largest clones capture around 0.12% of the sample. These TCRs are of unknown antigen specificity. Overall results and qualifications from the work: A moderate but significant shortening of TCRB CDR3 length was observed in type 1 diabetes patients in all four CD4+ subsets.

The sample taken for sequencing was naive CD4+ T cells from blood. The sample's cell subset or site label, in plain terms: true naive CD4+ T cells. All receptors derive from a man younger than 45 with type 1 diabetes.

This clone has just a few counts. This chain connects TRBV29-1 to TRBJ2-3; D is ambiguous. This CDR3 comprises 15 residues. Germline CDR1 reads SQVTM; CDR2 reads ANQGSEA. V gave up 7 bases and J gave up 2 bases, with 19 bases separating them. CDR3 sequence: CSAPGSRQITDTQYF. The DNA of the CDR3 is TGCAGCGCCCCCGGGTCCCGCCAAATCACAGATACGCAGTATTTT.

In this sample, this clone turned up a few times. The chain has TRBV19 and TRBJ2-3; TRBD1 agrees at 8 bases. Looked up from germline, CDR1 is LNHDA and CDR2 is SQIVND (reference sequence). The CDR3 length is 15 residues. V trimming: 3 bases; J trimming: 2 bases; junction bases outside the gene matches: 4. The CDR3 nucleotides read TGTGCCAGTAGTATCATGGGACAGGTCACAGATACGCAGTATTTT. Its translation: CASSIMGQVTDTQYF.

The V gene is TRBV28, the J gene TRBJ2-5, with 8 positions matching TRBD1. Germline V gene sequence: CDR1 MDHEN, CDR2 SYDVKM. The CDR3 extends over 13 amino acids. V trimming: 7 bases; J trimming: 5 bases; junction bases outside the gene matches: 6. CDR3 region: CASTRTGRETQYF. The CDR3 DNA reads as TGTGCCAGCACGCGGACAGGGAGGGAGACCCAGTACTTC.

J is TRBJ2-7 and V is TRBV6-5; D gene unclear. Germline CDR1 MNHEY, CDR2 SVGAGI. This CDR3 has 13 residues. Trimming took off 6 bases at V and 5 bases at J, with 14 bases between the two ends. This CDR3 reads CASSQLLTDEQYF. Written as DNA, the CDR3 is TGTGCCAGCAGCCAACTTTTAACAGACGAGCAGTACTTC.

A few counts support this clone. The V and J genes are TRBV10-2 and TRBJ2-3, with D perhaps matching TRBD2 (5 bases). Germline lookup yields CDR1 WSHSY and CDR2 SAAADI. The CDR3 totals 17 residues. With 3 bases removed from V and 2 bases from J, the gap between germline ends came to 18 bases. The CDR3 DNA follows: TGCGCCAGCAGTGACCAAACTAGATCCGTCCACACAGATACGCAGTATTTT. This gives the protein CASSDQTRSVHTDTQYF.

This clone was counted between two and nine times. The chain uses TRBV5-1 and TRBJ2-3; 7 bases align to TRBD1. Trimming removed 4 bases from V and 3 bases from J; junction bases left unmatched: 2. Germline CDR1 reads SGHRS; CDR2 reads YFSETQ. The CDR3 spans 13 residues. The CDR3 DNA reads TGCGCCAGCAGCCCAGGGGGTACAGATACGCAGTATTTT. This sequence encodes CASSPGGTDTQYF.

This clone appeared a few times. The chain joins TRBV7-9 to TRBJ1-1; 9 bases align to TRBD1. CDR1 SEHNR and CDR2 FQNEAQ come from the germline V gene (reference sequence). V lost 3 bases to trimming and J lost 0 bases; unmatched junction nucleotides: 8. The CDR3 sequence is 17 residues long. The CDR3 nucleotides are TGTGCCAGCAGCTTTGACAGGGGGGAGGATATGAACACTGAAGCTTTCTTT. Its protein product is CASSFDRGEDMNTEAFF.

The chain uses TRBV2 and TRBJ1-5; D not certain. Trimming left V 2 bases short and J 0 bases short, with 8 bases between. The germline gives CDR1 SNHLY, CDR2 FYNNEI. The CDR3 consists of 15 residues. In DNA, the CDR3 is TGTGCCAGCAGTGAACGGCGTTATAGCAATCAGCCCCAGCATTTT. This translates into CASSERRYSNQPQHF.

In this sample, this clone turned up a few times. The CDR3 DNA reads TGTGCCAGCAGTTCGCTAGGGCCAGGGAACTTTAATTCACCCCTCCACTTT. It specifies CASSSLGPGNFNSPLHF. This chain joins TRBV27 and TRBJ1-6, with D possibly TRBD1 on 5 matching bases. The V gene's germline CDR1 is MNHEY and CDR2 SMNVEV (reference sequence). CDR3 length: 17 amino acids. V dropped 4 bases and J dropped 6 bases, with 19 bases sitting between them.

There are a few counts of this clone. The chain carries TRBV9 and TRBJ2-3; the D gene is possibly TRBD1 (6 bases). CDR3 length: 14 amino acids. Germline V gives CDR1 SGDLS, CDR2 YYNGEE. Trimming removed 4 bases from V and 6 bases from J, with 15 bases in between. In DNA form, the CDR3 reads TGTGCCAGCAGCCCAGGGGCTATATTGGATACGCAGTATTTT. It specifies CASSPGAILDTQYF.

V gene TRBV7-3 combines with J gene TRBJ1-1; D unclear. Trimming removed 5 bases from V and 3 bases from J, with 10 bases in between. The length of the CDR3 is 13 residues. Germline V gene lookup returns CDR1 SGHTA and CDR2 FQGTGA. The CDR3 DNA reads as TGTGCCAGCAGCACCAACAGAGACACTGAAGCTTTCTTT. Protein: CASSTNRDTEAFF.

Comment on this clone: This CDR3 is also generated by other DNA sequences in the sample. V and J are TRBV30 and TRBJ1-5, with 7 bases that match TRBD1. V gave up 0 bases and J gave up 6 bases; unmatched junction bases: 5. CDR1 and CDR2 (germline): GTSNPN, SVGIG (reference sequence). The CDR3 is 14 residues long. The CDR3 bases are TGTGCCTGGAGTGTAGACAGGGTCGGTCAGCCCCAGCATTTT. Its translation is CAWSVDRVGQPQHF.

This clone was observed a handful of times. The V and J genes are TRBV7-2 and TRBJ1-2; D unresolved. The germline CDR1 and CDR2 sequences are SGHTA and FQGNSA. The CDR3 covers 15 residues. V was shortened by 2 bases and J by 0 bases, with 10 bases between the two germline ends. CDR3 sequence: CASSLREQPNYGYTF. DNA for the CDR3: TGTGCCAGCAGCTTAAGGGAGCAGCCTAACTATGGCTACACCTTC.

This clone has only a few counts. CDR3 nucleotides: TGTGCCAGCAGCTTCAAGAGCGGCACAGATACGCAGTATTTT. Translated: CASSFKSGTDTQYF. The chain employs TRBV7-2 and TRBJ2-3, with D unclear. CDR3 length: 14 amino acids. Germline V lookup: CDR1 SGHTA, CDR2 FQGNSA. The V end was cut by 3 bases, the J end by 1 base, with 8 bases between.

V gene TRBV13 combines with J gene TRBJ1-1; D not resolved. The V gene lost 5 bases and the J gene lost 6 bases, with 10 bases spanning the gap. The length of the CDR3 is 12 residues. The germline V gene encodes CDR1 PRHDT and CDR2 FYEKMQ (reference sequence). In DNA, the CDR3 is TGTGCCAGCAGCCCCAGGATGGCTGAAGCTTTCTTT. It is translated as CASSPRMAEAFF.

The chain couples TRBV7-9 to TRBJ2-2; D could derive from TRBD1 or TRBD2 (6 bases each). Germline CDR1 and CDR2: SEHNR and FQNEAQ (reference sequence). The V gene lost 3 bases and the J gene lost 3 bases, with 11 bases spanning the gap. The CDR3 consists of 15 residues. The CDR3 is CASSFPGADTGELFF. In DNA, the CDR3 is TGTGCCAGCAGCTTCCCGGGGGCGGACACCGGGGAGCTGTTTTTT.